This TCR beta chain was sequenced in a study of shared clonotypes between healthy human individuals. The CDR3 extends over 13 amino acids. Germline V CDR1 and CDR2: SNHLY, FYNNEI. The V end lost 5 bases, the J end lost 2 bases, and 7 bases lay between the germline ends. TCRdb's copy holds only in-frame clones and misses some; the assay was immunoSEQ multiplex PCR. Among about a million clones listed, around 80% were seen once. The sequenced sample consisted of memory CD4+ T cells sorted from blood. This sample's subset: CD45RA-negative fraction. The chain recombines TRBV2 with TRBJ2-1, with D unclear. The TCR sequence derives from a man younger than 30 in good health. The CDR3 DNA reads as TGTGCCAGCAGTTCAACCACCTACAATGAGCAGTTCTTC. It encodes CASSSTTYNEQFF.